The clone carrying this TCR beta chain was observed a handful of times. Its antigen is still unknown. MiXCR, run by TCRdb on the 5' RACE reads, gives a single entry per CDR3 protein. The table shows 1.5 million or so distinct CDR3 sequences, with about 30% occurring only once. Germline assignment: CDR1 DFQATT and CDR2 SNEGSKA (reference sequence). The CDR3 consists of 14 residues. The germline V and J ends were trimmed by 0 bases and 0 bases, with 9 bases remaining between them. This entry comes from a study of identical twins. Findings and limits, study-wide: It was cross-sectional statistical analysis, not following the same donors, that the conclusions relied on. Out-of-frame alpha sequences shared by twins showed excess low generation probability. A partial confounding effect on zero-insertion analyses could come from invariant MAIT and iNKT cells.

This clonotype was obtained from a newborn girl in good health. The specimen sequenced was cord blood. The chain has TRBV20-1 and TRBJ2-7, with D unclear. In nucleotides, the CDR3 is TGCAGTGCTAGAGAGGCGGATAGCTCCTACGAGCAGTACTTC. Its protein product is CSAREADSSYEQYF.